The clone carrying this T cell receptor (beta chain) was counted a single time. Study processing details: Reference gene primer amplification in the assay estimated nucleated cell counts. Assay used: immunoSEQ multiplex PCR; TCRdb lists only in-frame clones, some missing. That table is the source of V, J and clone size, and D and trimming were worked out from the DNA. The repertoire includes around 180,000 clones, about 91% of them detected once, and 3.5% to 5% sits in the top ten. These data are taken from a study of blood T cell repertoires in COVID-19. Study summary: There were acute and convalescent COVID-19 samples, and they came from the United States, Italy and Spain. From T cells, B-cell-depleted T cells, or PBMCs came the material, which was cDNA or gDNA.

This CDR3 spans 13 amino acids. Trimming removed 8 bases from V and 5 bases from J; junction bases left unmatched: 6. Germline V gene data show CDR1 as LNHDA and CDR2 as SQIVND (reference sequence). The J gene is TRBJ2-1, the V gene TRBV19; 7 nucleotides agree with TRBD2. The sequencing sample was made of peripheral blood. This receptor was obtained from a woman in her 30s with acute or convalescent COVID-19. The CDR3 loop is CASRRLADNEQFF. The CDR3 DNA follows: TGTGCCAGTCGAAGGCTAGCGGACAATGAGCAGTTCTTC.